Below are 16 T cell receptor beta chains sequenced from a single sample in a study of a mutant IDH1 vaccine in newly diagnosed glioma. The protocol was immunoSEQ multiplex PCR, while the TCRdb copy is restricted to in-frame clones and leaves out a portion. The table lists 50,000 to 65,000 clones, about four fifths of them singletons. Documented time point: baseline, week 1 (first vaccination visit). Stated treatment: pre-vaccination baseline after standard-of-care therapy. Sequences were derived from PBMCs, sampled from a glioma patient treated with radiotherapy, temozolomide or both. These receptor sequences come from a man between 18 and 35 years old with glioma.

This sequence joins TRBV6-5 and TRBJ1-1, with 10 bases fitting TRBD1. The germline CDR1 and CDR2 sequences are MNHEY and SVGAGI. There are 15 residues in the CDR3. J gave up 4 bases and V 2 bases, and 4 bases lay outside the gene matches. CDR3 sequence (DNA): TGTGCCAGCAGTTACCTGGACAGGGGGGGCACTGAAGCTTTCTTT. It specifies CASSYLDRGGTEAFF.

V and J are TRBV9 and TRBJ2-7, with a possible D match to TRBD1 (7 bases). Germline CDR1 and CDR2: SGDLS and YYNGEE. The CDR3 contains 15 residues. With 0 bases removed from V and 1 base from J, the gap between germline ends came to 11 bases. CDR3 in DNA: TGTGCCAGCAGCGTAGGTGCGGGACAGTCCTACGAGCAGTACTTC. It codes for CASSVGAGQSYEQYF.

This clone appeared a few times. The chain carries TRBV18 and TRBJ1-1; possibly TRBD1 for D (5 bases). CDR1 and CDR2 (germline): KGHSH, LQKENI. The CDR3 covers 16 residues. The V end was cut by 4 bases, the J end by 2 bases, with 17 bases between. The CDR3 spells CASSLHQGGENTEAFF. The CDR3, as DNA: TGTGCCAGCTCACTACACCAGGGAGGGGAAAACACTGAAGCTTTCTTT.

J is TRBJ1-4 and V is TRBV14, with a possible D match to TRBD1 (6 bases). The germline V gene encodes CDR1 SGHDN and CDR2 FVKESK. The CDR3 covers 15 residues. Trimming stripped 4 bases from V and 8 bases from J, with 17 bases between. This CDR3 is CASSRRRGTGEKLFF. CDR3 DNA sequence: TGTGCCAGCAGCCGAAGGAGGGGGACTGGGGAAAAACTGTTTTTT.

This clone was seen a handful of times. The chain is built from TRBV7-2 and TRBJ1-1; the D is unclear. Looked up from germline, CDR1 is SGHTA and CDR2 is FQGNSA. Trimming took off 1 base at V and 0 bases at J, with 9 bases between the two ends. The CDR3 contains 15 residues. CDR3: CASSLVVGMNTEAFF. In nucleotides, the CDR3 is TGTGCCAGCAGCTTAGTGGTGGGTATGAACACTGAAGCTTTCTTT.

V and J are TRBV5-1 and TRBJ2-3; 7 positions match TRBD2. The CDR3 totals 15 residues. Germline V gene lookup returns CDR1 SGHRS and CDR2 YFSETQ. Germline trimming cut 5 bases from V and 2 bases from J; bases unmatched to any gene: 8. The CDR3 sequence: CASRAGGGPTDTQYF. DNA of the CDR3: TGCGCCAGCAGAGCGGGCGGGGGACCCACAGATACGCAGTATTTT.

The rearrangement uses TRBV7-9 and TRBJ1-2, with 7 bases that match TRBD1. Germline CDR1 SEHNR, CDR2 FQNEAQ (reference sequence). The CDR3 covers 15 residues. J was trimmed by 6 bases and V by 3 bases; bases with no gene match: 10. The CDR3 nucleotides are TGTGCCAGCAGCTTTGGATTAGGGACAGCTGATGGCTACACCTTC. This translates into CASSFGLGTADGYTF.

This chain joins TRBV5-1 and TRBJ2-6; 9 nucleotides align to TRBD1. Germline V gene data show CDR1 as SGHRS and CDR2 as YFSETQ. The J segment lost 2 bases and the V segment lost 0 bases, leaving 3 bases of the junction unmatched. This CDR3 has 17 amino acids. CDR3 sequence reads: CASSLGDRVPGANVLTF. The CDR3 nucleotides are TGCGCCAGCAGCTTGGGGGACAGGGTTCCTGGGGCCAACGTCCTGACTTTC.

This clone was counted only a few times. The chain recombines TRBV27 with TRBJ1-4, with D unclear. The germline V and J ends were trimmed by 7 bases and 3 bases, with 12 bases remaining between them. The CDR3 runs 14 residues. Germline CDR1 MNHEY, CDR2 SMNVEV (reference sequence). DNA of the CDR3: TGTGCCAGCACCCCGAGGAGGTCTAATGAAAAACTGTTTTTT. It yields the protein CASTPRRSNEKLFF.

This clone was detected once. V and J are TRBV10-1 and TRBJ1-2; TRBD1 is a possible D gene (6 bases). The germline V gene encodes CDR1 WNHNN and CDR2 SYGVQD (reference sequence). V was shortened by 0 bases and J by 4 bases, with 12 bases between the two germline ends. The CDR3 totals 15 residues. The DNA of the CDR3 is TGCGCCAGCAGTGAGTCATCTTGGACAGCCTATGGCTACACCTTC. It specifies CASSESSWTAYGYTF.

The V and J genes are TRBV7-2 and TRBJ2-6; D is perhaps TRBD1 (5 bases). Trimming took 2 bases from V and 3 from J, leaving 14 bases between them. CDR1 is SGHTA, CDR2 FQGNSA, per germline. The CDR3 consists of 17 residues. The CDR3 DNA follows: TGTGCCAGCAGCTTACAGGGCCTACTCGGTGGGGCCAACGTCCTGACTTTC. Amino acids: CASSLQGLLGGANVLTF.

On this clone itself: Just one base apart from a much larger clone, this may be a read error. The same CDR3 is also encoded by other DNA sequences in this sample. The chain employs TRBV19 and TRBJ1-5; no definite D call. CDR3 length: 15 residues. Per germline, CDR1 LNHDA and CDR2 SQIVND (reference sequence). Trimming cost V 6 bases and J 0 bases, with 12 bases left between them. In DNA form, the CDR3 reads TGTGCCAGTAGCCCGACGGAATATAGCAATCAGCCCCAGCATTTT. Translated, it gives CASSPTEYSNQPQHF. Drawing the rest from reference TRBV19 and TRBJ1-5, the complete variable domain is DGGITQSPKYLFRKEGQNVTLSCEQNLNHDAMYWYRQDPGQGLRLIYYSQIVNDFQKGDIAEGYSVSREKKESFPLTVTSAQKNPTAFYLCASSPTEYSNQPQHFGDGTRLSIL.

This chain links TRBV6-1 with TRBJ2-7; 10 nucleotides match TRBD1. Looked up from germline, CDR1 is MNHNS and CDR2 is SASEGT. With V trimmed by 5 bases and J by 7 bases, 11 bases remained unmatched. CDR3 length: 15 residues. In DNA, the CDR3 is TGTGCCAGCAGTAGGCGGACAGGGGGGTCGGGAGAGCAGTACTTC. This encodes CASSRRTGGSGEQYF.

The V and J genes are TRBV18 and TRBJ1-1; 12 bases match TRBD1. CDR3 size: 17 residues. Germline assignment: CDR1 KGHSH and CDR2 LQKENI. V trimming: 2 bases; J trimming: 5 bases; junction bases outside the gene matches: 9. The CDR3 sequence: CASSPGGTGGAYTEAFF. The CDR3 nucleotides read TGTGCCAGCTCACCAGGCGGGACAGGGGGCGCCTATACTGAAGCTTTCTTT.

DNA of the CDR3: TGTGCCAGCAGTTTCGGACAGGGAATCTACGAGCAGTACTTC. It specifies CASSFGQGIYEQYF. The chain employs TRBV7-9 and TRBJ2-7; 8 nucleotides agree with TRBD1. Germline V gives CDR1 SEHNR, CDR2 FQNEAQ (reference sequence). CDR3 size: 14 residues. Trimming cost V 6 bases and J 3 bases; bases outside gene matches: 7.

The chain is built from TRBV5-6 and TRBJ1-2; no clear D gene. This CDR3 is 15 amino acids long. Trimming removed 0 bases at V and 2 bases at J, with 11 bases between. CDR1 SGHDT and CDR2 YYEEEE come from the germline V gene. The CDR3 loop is CASSLGGSGNYGYTF. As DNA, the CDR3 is TGTGCCAGCAGCTTGGGTGGCAGCGGAAACTATGGCTACACCTTC.